A selection of T cell receptor beta chains follows, all from one sample in a study of shared clonotypes between healthy human individuals. The data were produced by immunoSEQ multiplex PCR, yet TCRdb's version contains in-frame clones alone and is incomplete. This sample has millions of clones; roughly 95% occur once, and the top ten carry 0.13%. What was sequenced was naive CD4+ T cells sorted from blood. These TCRs come from a man between 18 and 35 years old in good health. The CDR3 runs from the conserved cysteine through the conserved F or W. The D gene is left open where the match is weak. Size is omitted from some rows. Given values are once, few, many or a class for expanded clones.

j_call	clone_size	v_call	d_call	cdr3_nt	cdr3_aa
TRBJ2-4	.	TRBV25-1	TRBD2	TGTGCCAACTCCGACCCAAGCAGGGCGGGGGTAGCCAAAAACATTCAGTACTTC	CANSDPSRAGVAKNIQYF
TRBJ1-2	once	TRBV29-1	.	TGCAGCGGAGTGGGCCCCGACTATGGCTACACCTTC	CSGVGPDYGYTF
TRBJ1-3	once	TRBV5-5	TRBD1	TGTGCCAGCAGCACACAGGGGCTCTCTGGAAACACCATATATTTT	CASSTQGLSGNTIYF
TRBJ2-7	once	TRBV4-1	TRBD2	TGCGCCAGCAGCCAGGGACTAGCGGGAGCTTACGAGCAGTACTTC	CASSQGLAGAYEQYF
TRBJ2-1	.	TRBV5-1	.	TGCGCCAGCAGCTTGGGGTGGTCAACCTCCTACAATGAGCAGTTCTTC	CASSLGWSTSYNEQFF
TRBJ1-1	once	TRBV5-4	.	TGTGCCAGCAGCCCCGTGGGTGGGAGCACTGAAGCTTTCTTT	CASSPVGGSTEAFF
TRBJ1-1	.	TRBV5-1	.	TGCGCCAGCAGCTTGGCGGACTTGACTGAAGCTTTCTTT	CASSLADLTEAFF
TRBJ2-2	.	TRBV15	.	TGTGCCACCAGCAGAGAGTATGGTAGCACTGGGAACACCGGGGAGCTGTTTTTT	CATSREYGSTGNTGELFF
TRBJ2-7	.	TRBV11-1	TRBD2	TGTGCCAGCAGCCGGACTAGCGGGGGGTACGAGCAGTACTTC	CASSRTSGGYEQYF
TRBJ1-5	.	TRBV19	.	TGTGCCAGTAGTATAGATCTCAATCAGCCCCAGCATTTT	CASSIDLNQPQHF
TRBJ1-6	.	TRBV6-1	TRBD1	TGTGCCAGCAGTGGGGACAGATACTCCTATAATTCACCCCTCCACTTT	CASSGDRYSYNSPLHF
TRBJ2-5	.	TRBV12-5	.	TGTGCTAGTGGTCCGGGGATAGGGGCCCAAGAGACCCAGTACTTC	CASGPGIGAQETQYF
TRBJ1-1	.	TRBV6-5	TRBD1	TGTGCCAGCAGTACAGGGGCAGGGCTGACTGAAGCTTTCTTT	CASSTGAGLTEAFF
TRBJ1-5	.	TRBV6-1	.	TGTGCCAGCAGGCAGGGACAAACTAGCAATCAGCCCCAGCATTTT	CASRQGQTSNQPQHF
TRBJ1-4	.	TRBV10-3	.	TGTGCCATCAGTGATCTTCCTGGTGGTGGTGAAAAACTGTTTTTT	CAISDLPGGGEKLFF
TRBJ2-1	.	TRBV7-6	.	TGTGCCAGCAGCCGGGGCGGTGCGTCCTACAATGAGCAGTTCTTC	CASSRGGASYNEQFF
TRBJ1-1	.	TRBV19	TRBD1	TGTGCCAGTAGTATACTCCGGGGACAGGGAAACACTGAAGCTTTCTTT	CASSILRGQGNTEAFF
TRBJ2-7	.	TRBV7-2	.	TGTGCCAGCAGCTTAGCGCAAGGCTTCCGGGGGGAGCAGTACTTC	CASSLAQGFRGEQYF